The rows below give T cell receptor beta chains drawn from one sample of a study of blood T cell repertoires in COVID-19. Only in-frame clones appear in the TCRdb table, and some are missing; sequencing was by immunoSEQ multiplex PCR. The sample consists of under 350,000 clones, around 86% of them appearing once. The sequencing sample was made of PBMCs or T cells enriched from blood (not recorded which). These receptors came from a woman in her forties with acute COVID-19. Both conserved end residues are part of each CDR3. D genes are given only for firm matches. Size tells how often a clone was seen (once, few, many) or the class of an expanded clone, and some rows leave it out.

j_gene	d_gene	v_gene	abundance	CDR3nt	CDR3aa
TRBJ2-3	TRBD1	TRBV19	-	TGTGCCAGTAGCGACAGGGGGGTCACAGATACGCAGTATTTT	CASSDRGVTDTQYF
TRBJ2-1	TRBD2	TRBV28	-	TGTGCCAGCAGTTTAGCGGGAGTCTCCTACAATGAGCAGTTCTTC	CASSLAGVSYNEQFF
TRBJ2-3	TRBD2	TRBV19	-	TGTGCCAGTGAGACTAGCGGGGGGGCTCGAGATACGCAGTATTTT	CASETSGGARDTQYF
TRBJ1-6	-	TRBV9	-	TGTGCCAGCAGCGTAGCCCGGACAGTCAATAATTCACCCCTCCACTTT	CASSVARTVNNSPLHF
TRBJ2-5	TRBD2	TRBV9	-	TGTGCCAGCAGCGTAGCTAGCGGGGTTGAGACCCAGTACTTC	CASSVASGVETQYF
TRBJ1-2	-	TRBV28	-	TGTGCCAGCAGTCTAGGCGGTCAGATGTGGTACTATGGCTACACCTTC	CASSLGGQMWYYGYTF
TRBJ2-7	-	TRBV7-6	-	TGTGCCAGCAAAGCTTTAGGGGGATACGAGCAGTACTTC	CASKALGGYEQYF
TRBJ1-2	TRBD1	TRBV19	-	TGTGCCAGTAGGCCGGGACAGGGATACTATGGCTACACCTTC	CASRPGQGYYGYTF
TRBJ1-1	TRBD1	TRBV28	-	TGTGCCAGCATCTCGACAGGGGGCACTGAAGCTTTCTTT	CASISTGGTEAFF
TRBJ2-6	TRBD1	TRBV29-1	few	TGCAGCGTTGAGGGACCGGGACAGGGGAGTACTGGGGCCAACGTCCTGACTTTC	CSVEGPGQGSTGANVLTF
TRBJ1-2	-	TRBV19	-	TGTGCCACTAGGATCGACGGGAACTATGGCTACACCTTC	CATRIDGNYGYTF
TRBJ2-7	TRBD1	TRBV5-1	-	TGCGCCAGCTCCCCTGGGACAGGGACCTACGAGCAGTACTTC	CASSPGTGTYEQYF
TRBJ2-1	-	TRBV5-1	few	TGCGCCAGCAGCACGGACAGTTCCTACAATGAGCAGTTCTTC	CASSTDSSYNEQFF
TRBJ1-1	TRBD1	TRBV18	once	TGTGCCAGCTCACCTCCGGGACAGGGATTTTTAGCCTCTGGGAACACTGAAGCTTTCTTT	CASSPPGQGFLASGNTEAFF
TRBJ1-1	-	TRBV21-1	-	TGTGCCAGCAGCAAAGGGATAGGGGACACAACTCCACCGAACACTGAAGCTTTCTTT	CASSKGIGDTTPPNTEAFF
TRBJ2-3	-	TRBV28	-	TGTGCCAGCAGTGGTGATAGCGGTTTGTTGGCAGATACGCAGTATTTT	CASSGDSGLLADTQYF
TRBJ1-2	-	TRBV7-2	-	TGTGCCAGCAGCTTGCCGGGGGGGAACTATGGCTACACCTTC	CASSLPGGNYGYTF
TRBJ2-1	TRBD2	TRBV5-4	-	TGTGCCAGCAGCCTCCCTCTGGCGGGGGGTAATGAGCAGTTCTTC	CASSLPLAGGNEQFF
TRBJ2-3	TRBD2	TRBV10-3	-	TGTGCCATCGGTTGGCGGGAGGCAGATACGCAGTATTTT	CAIGWREADTQYF